A single sample gave rise to the 26 T cell receptor beta chains below, sequenced in a study of T cells of healthy individuals. TCRdb processed the 5' RACE reads anew with MiXCR; each CDR3 protein has one entry. The data hold 90,000 to 100,000 distinct CDR3 sequences, with approximately 18% observed a single time. The receptors originated from a human donor in good health.

In this sample, this clonotype turned up a few times. The V call is TRBV5-1, the J call TRBJ1-6; TRBD1 agrees at 9 bases. CDR1 and CDR2 from the germline V gene are SGHRS and YFSETQ. The CDR3 has 17 residues. After removal of 3 bases from V and 6 bases from J, the junction contained 10 bases not matched to a gene. CDR3 DNA: TGCGCCAGCAGCTCTCTAGGACAGGGGACGGGTAATTCACCCCTCCACTTT. Translation gives CASSSLGQGTGNSPLHF. The full variable domain, its missing parts supplied by reference TRBV5-1 and TRBJ1-6, is KAGVTQTPRYLIKTRGQQVTLSCSPISGHRSVSWYQQTPGQGLQFLFEYFSETQRNKGNFPGRFSGRQFSNSRSEMNVSTLELGDSALYLCASSSLGQGTGNSPLHFGNGTRLTVT.

The chain has TRBV6-6 and TRBJ1-3; no clear D gene. This CDR3 region has 15 residues. Germline loops: CDR1 MNHNY, CDR2 SVGAGI (reference sequence). V was cut by 2 bases and J by 4 bases, with 12 bases left in between. The CDR3: CASSYAGGEGNTIYF. The CDR3 DNA sequence: TGTGCCAGCAGTTACGCAGGAGGTGAAGGAAACACCATATATTTT.

This clonotype was found many times. The chain couples TRBV9 to TRBJ1-1; D might be TRBD1 (6 bases). Germline CDR1 is SGDLS and CDR2 is YYNGEE. The CDR3 has 16 amino acids. V gave up 4 bases and J gave up 3 bases, with 19 bases separating them. The CDR3: CASSLRGGHMDTEAFF. CDR3 DNA sequence: TGTGCCAGCAGCTTGCGGGGGGGACATATGGACACTGAAGCTTTCTTT.

The V gene is TRBV12-3 or TRBV12-4, the J gene TRBJ2-2; D call uncertain. Trimming removed 5 bases from V and 4 bases from J, with 8 bases in between. The CDR3 totals 13 residues. CDR3 nucleotide sequence: TGTGCCAGCAGTCTCGACACCACCGGGGAGCTGTTTTTT. Its translation: CASSLDTTGELFF.

This clonotype was picked up a small number of times. The chain links TRBV29-1 to TRBJ1-1; 7 nucleotides agree with TRBD1. The trim removed 4 bases at V and 4 bases at J, leaving 3 bases unmatched. Germline V gene lookup returns CDR1 SQVTM and CDR2 ANQGSEA. The CDR3 covers 12 residues. The CDR3 protein is CSVGQGGTEAFF. The CDR3, as DNA: TGCAGCGTTGGACAGGGCGGCACTGAAGCTTTCTTT.

The J gene is TRBJ1-6, the V gene TRBV2; no clear D. The germline V gene has CDR1 SNHLY and CDR2 FYNNEI. The CDR3 extends over 12 amino acids. Trimming left V 5 bases short and J 7 bases short, with 6 bases between. The CDR3 region has the DNA TGTGCCAGCAGTTTACAGAATTCACCCCTCCACTTT. Translating it yields CASSLQNSPLHF.

This clonotype showed up just a few times. The chain has TRBV5-5 and TRBJ2-3; 8 bases map to TRBD2. The V segment lost 0 bases and the J segment 4 bases; nucleotides outside the gene matches: 1. Per germline, CDR1 SGHKS and CDR2 YYEKEE (reference sequence). This CDR3 spans 14 amino acids. CDR3 loop: CASSLVAGPDTQYF. The DNA of the CDR3 is TGTGCCAGCAGCTTGGTAGCGGGACCAGATACGCAGTATTTT.

In this sample, this clonotype turned up many times. V and J are TRBV6-6 and TRBJ2-5, with 14 bases matching TRBD2. Germline values: CDR1 MNHNY, CDR2 SVGAGI (reference sequence). The ends lost 4 bases at V and 2 bases at J; junction bases unmatched: 3. This CDR3 has 16 residues. The CDR3, as DNA: TGTGCCAGCAGTTTCGGGACTAGCGGGGGACAAGAGACCCAGTACTTC. Amino acids: CASSFGTSGGQETQYF.

This clonotype appeared many times. This chain connects TRBV11-2 to TRBJ2-2; 10 bases are a match to TRBD2. This CDR3 has 18 amino acids. J was trimmed by 5 bases and V by 4 bases; bases with no gene match: 13. Germline CDR1 SGHAT, CDR2 FQNNGV. CDR3 DNA: TGTGCCAGCAGCTCCCTCCTAGCGGGAGTTGGGTTTACCGGGGAGCTGTTTTTT. Protein product: CASSSLLAGVGFTGELFF.

J is TRBJ1-2 and V is TRBV6-2 or TRBV6-3, with a tentative D call TRBD1 (5 bases). The germline CDR1 and CDR2 sequences are MNHEY and SVGEGT. This CDR3 has 15 residues. Trimming stripped 0 bases from V and 1 base from J, with 9 bases between. The CDR3 nucleotides read TGTGCCAGCAGTTACTCCGGGGCCAATAACTATGGCTACACCTTC. Its translation is CASSYSGANNYGYTF.

CDR3 bases: TGTGCCAGCAGTCCCGGGACGGGGGTACATACGCAGTATTTT. Its protein product is CASSPGTGVHTQYF. The rearrangement joins TRBV6-5 to TRBJ2-3, with D perhaps TRBD2 (6 bases). CDR3 size: 14 residues. V lost 5 bases and J 7 bases, leaving 16 bases between the germline ends. Per the germline V gene, CDR1 is MNHEY and CDR2 is SVGAGI.

The chain carries TRBV4-2 and TRBJ1-4; TRBD1 might be the D (5 bases). Per germline, CDR1 LGHNA and CDR2 YNFKEQ. CDR3 size: 18 residues. V was cut by 0 bases and J by 8 bases, with 22 bases left in between. CDR3 in amino acids: CASSQDQLRKVGGEKLFF. The CDR3 nucleotides read TGTGCCAGCAGCCAAGATCAATTGAGAAAGGTCGGGGGGGAAAAACTGTTTTTT.

The chain employs TRBV20-1 and TRBJ2-1; the match to TRBD2 covers 8 bases. This CDR3 region has 16 residues. Germline V CDR1 and CDR2: DFQATT, SNEGSKA (reference sequence). V lost 5 bases to trimming and J lost 0 bases; unmatched junction nucleotides: 9. CDR3 sequence (DNA): TGCAGTGCTCCCCGGGGGGGCGGAAGCTCCTACAATGAGCAGTTCTTC. This codes for CSAPRGGGSSYNEQFF.

Only a few counts were recorded for this clonotype. The gene calls are TRBV10-3 and TRBJ2-1, with 7 nucleotides matching TRBD1. The CDR3 contains 15 residues. The V segment lost 6 bases and the J segment 2 bases; nucleotides outside the gene matches: 7. Germline CDR1 is ENHRY and CDR2 is SYGVKD. The CDR3 here is CAISPGQNPYNEQFF. The CDR3 coding sequence is TGTGCCATCAGCCCGGGACAGAACCCCTACAATGAGCAGTTCTTC.

Many counts were recorded for this clonotype. The chain couples TRBV6-1 to TRBJ2-3, with 10 nucleotides matching TRBD2. Losses at the gene ends were 6 bases for V and 5 bases for J; bases not matched to a gene: 5. The CDR3 contains 14 residues. CDR1 and CDR2 from the germline V gene are MNHNS and SASEGT. CDR3 sequence (DNA): TGTGCCAGCAGCAGACTAGCGGGCCTAGATACGCAGTATTTT. Translating gives CASSRLAGLDTQYF.

This clonotype was seen more than once but under ten times. The chain is built from TRBV6-2 or TRBV6-3 and TRBJ1-5; 8 positions agree with TRBD1. V was pared by 5 bases and J by 6 bases, with 6 bases of the junction left unmatched. This CDR3 is 14 amino acids long. Germline lookup yields CDR1 MNHEY and CDR2 SVGEGT. CDR3 sequence: CASSLGQGRQPQHF. The CDR3 DNA reads as TGTGCCAGCAGTCTTGGACAGGGCCGTCAGCCCCAGCATTTT.

This clonotype was picked up many times. The V and J genes are TRBV28 and TRBJ1-5; 10 nucleotides match TRBD1. The CDR3 is 15 residues long. V shed 3 bases and J 5 bases; nucleotides not matched to a gene: 4. The germline gives CDR1 MDHEN, CDR2 SYDVKM. Written as DNA, the CDR3 is TGTGCCAGCAGTTTGACAGGGGGCGCCTATCAGCCCCAGCATTTT. Protein: CASSLTGGAYQPQHF.

This clonotype was observed many times. V usage is TRBV6-5 and J usage is TRBJ1-5; D is perhaps TRBD1 (6 bases). Germline CDR1 MNHEY, CDR2 SVGAGI. CDR3 length equals 13 residues. The germline V and J ends were trimmed by 5 bases and 7 bases, with 12 bases remaining between them. The CDR3 region has the DNA TGTGCCAGCAGTACAGGGAGAGGGCAGCCCCAGCATTTT. Amino acids: CASSTGRGQPQHF.

The table lists this clonotype with many counts. The chain carries TRBV29-1 and TRBJ2-5, with 10 bases identical to TRBD1. Unmatched junction bases numbered 7, after V lost 4 bases and J lost 5 bases. CDR3 length: 14 amino acids. In germline, CDR1 is SQVTM, CDR2 ANQGSEA. This CDR3 reads CSVARDRGVETQYF. Here the CDR3 DNA reads TGCAGCGTTGCTCGGGACAGGGGAGTCGAGACCCAGTACTTC.

This clonotype was observed at least ten times. The V and J genes are TRBV10-3 and TRBJ2-4; TRBD2 might be the D (6 bases). V gave up 3 bases and J gave up 0 bases, with 15 bases separating them. Germline-derived CDR1 and CDR2 are ENHRY and SYGVKD. The CDR3 has 17 amino acids. This chain's CDR3 is CAISDRGGDLAKNIQYF. The CDR3 bases are TGTGCCATCAGTGATAGGGGCGGGGATCTAGCCAAAAACATTCAGTACTTC.

The CDR3, as DNA: TGTGCCAGCAGTGGACCGGGACAGGGGGCTTTCGATGGAAACACCATATATTTT. Encoded protein: CASSGPGQGAFDGNTIYF. The chain is built from TRBV25-1 and TRBJ1-3; TRBD1 matches 12 bases. Germline V gene sequence: CDR1 MGHDK, CDR2 SYGVNS. With 4 bases clipped from V and 3 bases from J, the junction kept 10 bases outside the gene matches. CDR3 size: 18 residues. The full variable domain, in which reference TRBV25-1 and TRBJ1-3 provide the parts outside the CDR3, is EADIYQTPRYLVIGTGKKITLECSQTMGHDKMYWYQQDPGMELHLIHYSYGVNSTEKGDLSSESTVSRIRTEHFPLTLESARPSHTSQYLCASSGPGQGAFDGNTIYFGEGSWLTVV.

This clonotype was observed a few times. V usage is TRBV14 and J usage is TRBJ2-3; 9 bases agree with TRBD2. CDR3 length: 15 residues. Germline CDR1 SGHDN, CDR2 FVKESK. The trim removed 4 bases at V and 0 bases at J, leaving 2 bases unmatched. The CDR3 region is CASSLTSGSTDTQYF. The CDR3, as DNA: TGTGCCAGCAGCCTGACTAGCGGAAGCACAGATACGCAGTATTTT.

The V and J genes are TRBV18 and TRBJ1-5, with TRBD1 identical over 10 bases. The CDR3 spans 14 residues. The V gene's germline CDR1 is KGHSH and CDR2 LQKENI. Trimming removed 6 bases from V and 5 bases from J; junction bases left unmatched: 4. CDR3 protein: CASSRDRGDQPQHF. CDR3 in DNA: TGTGCCAGCTCCCGGGACAGGGGCGATCAGCCCCAGCATTTT.

This clonotype has only a few counts. The J gene is TRBJ2-7, the V gene TRBV2, with D possibly being TRBD1 (6 bases). This CDR3 is built from 16 residues. V was shortened by 7 bases and J by 0 bases, with 19 bases between the two germline ends. Per germline, CDR1 SNHLY and CDR2 FYNNEI. CDR3 amino acids: CASKFPQGPDSYEQYF. CDR3 nucleotide sequence: TGTGCCAGCAAATTCCCACAGGGACCAGACTCCTACGAGCAGTACTTC.

This clonotype was recorded many times. The rearrangement joins TRBV12-3 or TRBV12-4 to TRBJ1-3; TRBD1 is a possible D gene (6 bases). The CDR3 consists of 13 residues. V lost 6 bases to trimming and J lost 7 bases, with 13 bases between them. CDR3 protein: CASRAVGANTIYF. Written as DNA, the CDR3 is TGTGCCAGCAGGGCTGTGGGGGCTAACACCATATATTTT.

Concerning this clonotype: A much larger clone lies a single base off, so this may be a read error. The CDR3 DNA sequence: TGTGACAGCAGCTTGGTGGGCGGCTATGGCTACACCTTC. Translating it yields CDSSLVGGYGYTF. This chain links TRBV5-8 with TRBJ1-2, with D unclear. The germline V gene has CDR1 SGHTS and CDR2 YDEGEE. This CDR3 is built from 13 residues.